This T cell receptor (beta chain) comes out of a study of blood T cell repertoires in COVID-19. This table comes from immunoSEQ multiplex PCR, and its TCRdb copy is limited to in-frame clones, with some not included. The top ten hold over 1.5% of the sample, which has over 100,000 clones, nearly 70% seen once. This CDR3 is 15 amino acids long. The V and J ends lost 2 bases and 4 bases respectively, with 13 bases between them. The germline CDR1 and CDR2 sequences are SGHTA and FQGNSA. Concerning this clone itself: Additional DNA sequences in this sample encode the identical CDR3.

Sequences were obtained from peripheral blood. This sequence originates from a woman in her 70s with acute or convalescent COVID-19. The rearrangement links TRBV7-2 to TRBJ2-3; perhaps TRBD2 as D (6 bases). The CDR3 DNA reads as TGTGCCAGCAGCTTAAATCCCGGGGGTGCAGATACGCAGTATTTT. Its protein product is CASSLNPGGADTQYF. The entire variable domain, with the rest obtained from reference TRBV7-2 and TRBJ2-3, is as follows: GAGVSQSPSNKVTEKGKDVELRCDPISGHTALYWYRQSLGQGLEFLIYFQGNSAPDKSGLPSDRFSAERTGGSVSTLTIQRTQQEDSAVYLCASSLNPGGADTQYFGPGTRLTVL.